This is a list of T cell receptor beta chains from one sample in a study of blood T cells in healthy people across ages. TCRdb recomputed calls from the 5' RACE reads with MiXCR, one row per CDR3 protein. The table has approximately 690,000 distinct CDR3 sequences, roughly 50% seen once. Source material: blood. The receptors originated from a man aged 60-69 years in good health. Both conserved end residues are part of each CDR3. Fields, in order: CDR3 DNA, CDR3 protein, V gene, D gene, J gene, clone size. D genes are given only for firm matches. Only some rows state a clone size, as once, few, many or a class for expanded clones.

cdr3_nt: TGTGCCAGCAGTTTGGGACTAGCGGGAGCGAGCTCCTACAATGAGCAGTTCTTC
cdr3_aa: CASSLGLAGASSYNEQFF
v_call: TRBV12-3/TRBV12-4
d_call: TRBD2
j_call: TRBJ2-1
clone_size: NA

cdr3_nt: TGCGCCAGCAGCTTAAGACCGAGCTCCTACAATGAGCAGTTCTTC
cdr3_aa: CASSLRPSSYNEQFF
v_call: TRBV5-1
d_call: NA
j_call: TRBJ2-1
clone_size: NA

cdr3_nt: TGTGCCAGCAGTCCCCAAGCCGGGTCCAAGGGCTACACCTTC
cdr3_aa: CASSPQAGSKGYTF
v_call: TRBV27
d_call: NA
j_call: TRBJ1-2
clone_size: NA

cdr3_nt: TGTGCCAGCAGTGAATTTGTGGACAGGGATACAGATACGCAGTATTTT
cdr3_aa: CASSEFVDRDTDTQYF
v_call: TRBV6-1
d_call: TRBD1
j_call: TRBJ2-3
clone_size: once

cdr3_nt: TGTGCCAGCAGTCCGACAGTCTCCTATGGCTACACCTTC
cdr3_aa: CASSPTVSYGYTF
v_call: TRBV6-1
d_call: NA
j_call: TRBJ1-2
clone_size: NA

cdr3_nt: TGCGCCAGCAGCCCAACTAGCGGGGGGGCGTCCCAGTATTTT
cdr3_aa: CASSPTSGGASQYF
v_call: TRBV4-1
d_call: TRBD2
j_call: TRBJ2-3
clone_size: NA

cdr3_nt: TGTGCCAGCAGCGAGGACAGGGCGCGAGGGACCCAGTACTTC
cdr3_aa: CASSEDRARGTQYF
v_call: TRBV9
d_call: TRBD1
j_call: TRBJ2-5
clone_size: few

cdr3_nt: TGTGCCAGCAGTGAAGTGTCTACGGATTACGAGCAGTACTTC
cdr3_aa: CASSEVSTDYEQYF
v_call: TRBV2
d_call: NA
j_call: TRBJ2-7
clone_size: few

cdr3_nt: TGTGCCGGCAGTGGGGGACAGGGGACTCTCTACGAGCAGTACTTC
cdr3_aa: CAGSGGQGTLYEQYF
v_call: TRBV6-6
d_call: TRBD1
j_call: TRBJ2-7
clone_size: NA

cdr3_nt: TGTGCCAGCAGTTTTCCGGGACAGGGGGCTACAGATACGCAGTATTTT
cdr3_aa: CASSFPGQGATDTQYF
v_call: TRBV6-6
d_call: TRBD1
j_call: TRBJ2-3
clone_size: NA

cdr3_nt: TGTGCCAGCAGCCCTGCTAGGACAGGGAAGTTAGAGACCCAGTACTTC
cdr3_aa: CASSPARTGKLETQYF
v_call: TRBV9
d_call: TRBD1
j_call: TRBJ2-5
clone_size: NA

cdr3_nt: TGTGCCAGCAGACCCCGTGGGACTTCCTACAATGAGCAGTTCTTC
cdr3_aa: CASRPRGTSYNEQFF
v_call: TRBV12-3/TRBV12-4
d_call: NA
j_call: TRBJ2-1
clone_size: NA

cdr3_nt: TGTGCCAGCAGTGACCAGGGGTATCAGCCCCAGCATTTT
cdr3_aa: CASSDQGYQPQHF
v_call: TRBV27
d_call: NA
j_call: TRBJ1-5
clone_size: NA

cdr3_nt: TGTGCCAGCAGCCAAGCATTACAGGGGTACAATGAGCAGTTCTTC
cdr3_aa: CASSQALQGYNEQFF
v_call: TRBV3-1
d_call: TRBD1
j_call: TRBJ2-1
clone_size: NA

cdr3_nt: TGCGCCAGCCAAGAAACAGTAGGTGGCTACACCTTC
cdr3_aa: CASQETVGGYTF
v_call: TRBV5-1
d_call: NA
j_call: TRBJ1-2
clone_size: NA

cdr3_nt: TGCGCCAGCAGCTTGGGTGTAAAGGGTCTTCAAGAGACCCAGTACTTC
cdr3_aa: CASSLGVKGLQETQYF
v_call: TRBV5-1
d_call: NA
j_call: TRBJ2-5
clone_size: once

cdr3_nt: TGTGCCAGCAGCTTGTCGCCCGGGGCAGAGACCCAGTACTTC
cdr3_aa: CASSLSPGAETQYF
v_call: TRBV5-4
d_call: NA
j_call: TRBJ2-5
clone_size: NA

cdr3_nt: TGTGCCAGCGGGGACAGGGTGTCCTACAATGAGCAGTTCTTT
cdr3_aa: CASGDRVSYNEQFF
v_call: TRBV2
d_call: TRBD1
j_call: TRBJ2-2
clone_size: NA

cdr3_nt: TGTGCCAGCAGCTTAGGCCAGGATATCTATGGCTACACCTTC
cdr3_aa: CASSLGQDIYGYTF
v_call: TRBV7-8
d_call: NA
j_call: TRBJ1-2
clone_size: NA

cdr3_nt: TGTGCCATCAGCGCGGTGGGAAGAGATGGCTACACCTTC
cdr3_aa: CAISAVGRDGYTF
v_call: TRBV10-3
d_call: NA
j_call: TRBJ1-2
clone_size: NA

cdr3_nt: TGCGCCAGCAGCTTGGTGACCGGAGGTGGCTACACCTTC
cdr3_aa: CASSLVTGGGYTF
v_call: TRBV5-1
d_call: NA
j_call: TRBJ1-2
clone_size: NA